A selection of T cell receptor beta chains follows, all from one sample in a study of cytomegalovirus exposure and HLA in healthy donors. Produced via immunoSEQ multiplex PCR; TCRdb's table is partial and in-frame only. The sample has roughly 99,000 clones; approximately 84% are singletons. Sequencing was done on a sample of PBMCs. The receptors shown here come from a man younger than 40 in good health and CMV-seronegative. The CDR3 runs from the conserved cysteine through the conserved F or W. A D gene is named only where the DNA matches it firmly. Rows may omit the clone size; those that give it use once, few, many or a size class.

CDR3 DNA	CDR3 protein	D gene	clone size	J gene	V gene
TGTGCCAGCAGCTTGGGGCTCGGGGAGCTGTTTTTT	CASSLGLGELFF	NA	NA	TRBJ2-2	TRBV5-6
TGTGCCAGCAGCTTAGTAGTGTGGGATACGCAGTATTTT	CASSLVVWDTQYF	NA	NA	TRBJ2-3	TRBV7-8
TGTGCCAGCAGCATGGACAGGGTACGCGAGCAGTTCTTC	CASSMDRVREQFF	TRBD1	NA	TRBJ2-1	TRBV6-5
TGTGCCAGCAGCCAAACTAGCGGGAGGGCCGACGAGCAGTACTTC	CASSQTSGRADEQYF	TRBD2	once	TRBJ2-7	TRBV14
TGTGCCTGGAGTAGAGAGAAAGCAGGGGCTGGTCAGCCCCAGCATTTT	CAWSREKAGAGQPQHF	NA	NA	TRBJ1-5	TRBV30
TGTGCCAGCAGTTCCTCGGACAGTCTGAATCAGCCCCAGCATTTT	CASSSSDSLNQPQHF	NA	NA	TRBJ1-5	TRBV6-5
TGTGCCAGCAGTGATGGTAGCGGGGACTTCCATACGCAGTATTTT	CASSDGSGDFHTQYF	TRBD2	NA	TRBJ2-3	TRBV6-1
TGTGCCAGCAGCTCTCGGACAGGTCCGGCTGGGGAGACCCAGTACTTC	CASSSRTGPAGETQYF	TRBD1	once	TRBJ2-5	TRBV5-4
TGTGCCAGCAGCCCCGGGACAGGCCTTAATGAGCAGTTCTTC	CASSPGTGLNEQFF	TRBD1	NA	TRBJ2-1	TRBV7-3
TGTGCCAGCAGTGAAGCGAGCACAGGGGTATCACCCCTCCACTTT	CASSEASTGVSPLHF	TRBD1	NA	TRBJ1-6	TRBV6-1
TGTGCCAGCAGCGTAGGAGGCGAGGGATCTAACTATGGCTACACCTTC	CASSVGGEGSNYGYTF	NA	NA	TRBJ1-2	TRBV9
TGTGCCAGCAGCTTACAGTTCTACAATGAGCAGTTCTTC	CASSLQFYNEQFF	NA	NA	TRBJ2-1	TRBV7-3
TGTGCCAGCAGCTTAGCAGGGGGGGGTGGCTACACCTTC	CASSLAGGGGYTF	NA	NA	TRBJ1-2	TRBV7-9
TGCGCCAGCAGCCTACTAGCGGGAGGGCACAATGAGCAGTTCTTC	CASSLLAGGHNEQFF	TRBD2	NA	TRBJ2-1	TRBV10-2
TGTGCCTGGAGGAGGGGACTAGCGGGAGAAGTCTGGGAGACCCAGTACTTC	CAWRRGLAGEVWETQYF	TRBD2	NA	TRBJ2-5	TRBV30
TGCAGCGTAGGGACTAGCGTTCTCGAGCAGTACTTC	CSVGTSVLEQYF	TRBD2	NA	TRBJ2-7	TRBV29-1
TGCGCCAGCAGCTTGCAAAACTATGGCTACACCTTC	CASSLQNYGYTF	NA	NA	TRBJ1-2	TRBV5-1
TGTGCCAGCAGCGTAGAGATAGGGACACAACACGAGCAGTACTTC	CASSVEIGTQHEQYF	NA	few	TRBJ2-7	TRBV9
TGTGCCAGCAGGGTTGGAGTTCAAGAGACCCAGTACTTC	CASRVGVQETQYF	NA	NA	TRBJ2-5	TRBV6-5
TGTGCCAGCAGCGGACAGGACGGCGTCGGGCCCCAGCATTTT	CASSGQDGVGPQHF	TRBD1	NA	TRBJ1-5	TRBV7-9
TGTGCCAGCAGTGACACAGTTAGCAATCAGCCCCAGCATTTT	CASSDTVSNQPQHF	NA	NA	TRBJ1-5	TRBV6-1
TGCGCCAGCAGTAGCGGACAGGGATCATACGAGCAGTACTTC	CASSSGQGSYEQYF	TRBD1	NA	TRBJ2-7	TRBV10-2
TGTGCCAGCAGCCCCGGGGGCGGGGGAGAAAACATTCAGTACTTC	CASSPGGGGENIQYF	NA	NA	TRBJ2-4	TRBV11-3
TGCGCCAGCAGCGGGGGGAGTACAGATACGCAGTATTTT	CASSGGSTDTQYF	NA	few	TRBJ2-3	TRBV4-1
TGTGCCAGCAGTAATGGAGATCAGCCCCAGCATTTT	CASSNGDQPQHF	NA	NA	TRBJ1-5	TRBV2
TGTGCCAGCTCACGCGAGGACAGCCGCTATGGCTACACCTTC	CASSREDSRYGYTF	NA	NA	TRBJ1-2	TRBV18
TGTGCCAGTAAGGCGACAGGGGTAAATGAGCAGTTCTTC	CASKATGVNEQFF	TRBD1	few	TRBJ2-1	TRBV19
TGTGCCAGCAGCGCTACAGGACAGCAGACCCAGTACTTC	CASSATGQQTQYF	NA	NA	TRBJ2-5	TRBV2
TGCGCCAGCAGCCAAGACGGCAGCGCCTACGAGCAGTACTTC	CASSQDGSAYEQYF	NA	NA	TRBJ2-7	TRBV4-1
TGTGCCACCAGCAGAGATACAAAAGAGACCCAGTACTTC	CATSRDTKETQYF	NA	NA	TRBJ2-5	TRBV15
TGTGCCAGCAGTGAAGCCGCCCCCCGGACAGGGTGGTCTGGAAACACCATATATTTT	CASSEAAPRTGWSGNTIYF	TRBD1	few	TRBJ1-3	TRBV6-1
TGTGCCATCAGGGGGTTAGCGGCTAGCACAGATACGCAGTATTTT	CAIRGLAASTDTQYF	NA	NA	TRBJ2-3	TRBV10-3
TGTGCCAGTACCGCCAGGCGAGCTAACTATGGCTACACCTTC	CASTARRANYGYTF	NA	once	TRBJ1-2	TRBV19
TGTGCCAGCACCGATCCGGGACAGGGATATGGCTACACCTTC	CASTDPGQGYGYTF	TRBD1	NA	TRBJ1-2	TRBV27
TGTGCCAGCAGCGCACACTACGAGCAGTACTTC	CASSAHYEQYF	NA	NA	TRBJ2-7	TRBV7-2
TGTGCCAGCAGACTAGCCCCCATGGGCACTGAAGCTTTCTTT	CASRLAPMGTEAFF	NA	NA	TRBJ1-1	TRBV28
TGCGCCAGCAGCCCCTACCAGCGGGCAGGGAACAATGAGCAGTTCTTC	CASSPYQRAGNNEQFF	NA	NA	TRBJ2-1	TRBV5-1
TGCGCCAGCAGCCATGCCGGGACTCCCAGCAATCAGCCCCAGCATTTT	CASSHAGTPSNQPQHF	NA	NA	TRBJ1-5	TRBV4-1
TGCGCCAGCAGCTTGGAGACGGGGGGCCCCCGGACCCAGTACTTC	CASSLETGGPRTQYF	NA	NA	TRBJ2-5	TRBV5-1
TGTGCCAGTAGTCCAGGACAGGGGACTGAAGCTTTCTTT	CASSPGQGTEAFF	TRBD1	NA	TRBJ1-1	TRBV19
TGTGCCTGGAGTCGGACTAGCGACGAGCAGTACTTC	CAWSRTSDEQYF	TRBD2	NA	TRBJ2-7	TRBV30